This TCR beta chain was obtained from a study of beta chain features in type 1 diabetes. Study-level results: VDJ junctions sequenced from type 1 diabetes patients showed fewer insertions and more deletions. High-TCR-expressing cells could be over-represented by cDNA sequencing. Type 1 diabetes patients showed a moderate but significant shortening of TCRB CDR3s in all four CD4+ subsets.

This CDR3 spans 12 amino acids. Germline loops: CDR1 SQVTM, CDR2 ANQGSEA. V gave up 4 bases and J gave up 6 bases; unmatched junction bases: 4. Cell sorting via CD45RO/CCR7/CD25/CD127/CD95/CD27 was performed to obtain CD4+ naive, central memory, regulatory and stem cell-like memory cells. This clone occurred a few times. The target antigen is unknown. Expressed TCRB transcripts were sequenced, since all the RNA that had been isolated was reverse transcribed. Repertoires were generated with immunoSEQ multiplex PCR, while TCRdb's copy carries only in-frame clones and drops some. The data hold approximately 60,000 clones, with roughly half observed a single time.

The V and J genes are TRBV29-1 and TRBJ1-1, with 8 bases matching TRBD1. This sequence was found in a woman aged 40 to 49 with type 1 diabetes. Sequences were obtained from Tregs from blood. CDR3 sequence (DNA): TGCAGCGTTGGGACAGGGAGATCTGAAGCTTTCTTT. Its protein is CSVGTGRSEAFF. Variable domain in full (rest from reference TRBV29-1 and TRBJ1-1): SAVISQKPSRDICQRGTSLTIQCQVDSQVTMMFWYRQQPGQSLTLIATANQGSEATYESGFVIDKFPISRPNLTFSTLTVSNMSPEDSSIYLCSVGTGRSEAFFGQGTRLTVV.